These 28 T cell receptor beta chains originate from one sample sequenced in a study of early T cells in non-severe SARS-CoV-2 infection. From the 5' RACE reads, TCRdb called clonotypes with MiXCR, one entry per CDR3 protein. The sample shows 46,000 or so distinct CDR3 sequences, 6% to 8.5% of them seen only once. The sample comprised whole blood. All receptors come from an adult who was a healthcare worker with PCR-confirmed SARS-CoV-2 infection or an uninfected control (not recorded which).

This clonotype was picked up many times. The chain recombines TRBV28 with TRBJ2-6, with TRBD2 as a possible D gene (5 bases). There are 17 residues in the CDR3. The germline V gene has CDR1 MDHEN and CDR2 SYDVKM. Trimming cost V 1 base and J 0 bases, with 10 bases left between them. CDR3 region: CASSLLFGSSGANVLTF. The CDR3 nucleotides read TGTGCCAGCAGTTTATTATTTGGGAGCTCTGGGGCCAACGTCCTGACTTTC.

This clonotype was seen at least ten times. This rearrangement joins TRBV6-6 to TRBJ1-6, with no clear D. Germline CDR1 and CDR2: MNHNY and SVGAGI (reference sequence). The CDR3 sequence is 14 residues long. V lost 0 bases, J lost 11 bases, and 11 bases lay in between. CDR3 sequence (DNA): TGTGCCAGCAGTTACTCGGGCACCGGGGCACCCCTCCACTTT. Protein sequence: CASSYSGTGAPLHF.

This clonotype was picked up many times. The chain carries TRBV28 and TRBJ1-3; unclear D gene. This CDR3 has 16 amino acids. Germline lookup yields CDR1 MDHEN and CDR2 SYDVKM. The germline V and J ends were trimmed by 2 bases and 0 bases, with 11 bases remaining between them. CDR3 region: CASSLGGASSGNTIYF. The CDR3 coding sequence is TGTGCCAGCAGTTTAGGTGGAGCTAGCTCTGGAAACACCATATATTTT.

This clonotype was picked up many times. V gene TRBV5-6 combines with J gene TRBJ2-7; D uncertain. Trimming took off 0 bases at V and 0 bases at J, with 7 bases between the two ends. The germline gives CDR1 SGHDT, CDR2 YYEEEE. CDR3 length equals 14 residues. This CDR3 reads CASSLGTSSYEQYF. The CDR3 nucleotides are TGTGCCAGCAGCTTGGGAACAAGCTCCTACGAGCAGTACTTC.

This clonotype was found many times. The CDR3 sequence is CASSIETSGGRNEQFF. CDR3 in DNA: TGTGCCAGTAGTATAGAAACTAGCGGGGGTCGGAATGAGCAGTTCTTC. The chain couples TRBV19 to TRBJ2-1, with TRBD2 identical over 11 bases. There are 16 residues in the CDR3. Trimming cost V 0 bases and J 7 bases; bases outside gene matches: 5. Germline V lookup: CDR1 LNHDA, CDR2 SQIVND (reference sequence).

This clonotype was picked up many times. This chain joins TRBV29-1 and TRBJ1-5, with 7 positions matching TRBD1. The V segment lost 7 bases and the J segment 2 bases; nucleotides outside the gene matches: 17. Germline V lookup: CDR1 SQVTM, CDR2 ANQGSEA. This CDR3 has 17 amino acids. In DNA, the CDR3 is TGCAGCGCCCTCATCGTTCTCTCTGGACAGGGCAATCAGCCCCAGCATTTT. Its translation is CSALIVLSGQGNQPQHF.

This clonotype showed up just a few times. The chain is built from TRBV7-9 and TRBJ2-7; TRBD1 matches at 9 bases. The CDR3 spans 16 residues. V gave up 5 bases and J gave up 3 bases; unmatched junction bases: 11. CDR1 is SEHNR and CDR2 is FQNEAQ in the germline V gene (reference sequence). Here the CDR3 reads CASSQGGQGNLYEQYF. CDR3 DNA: TGTGCCAGCAGCCAGGGGGGACAGGGCAACCTCTACGAGCAGTACTTC.

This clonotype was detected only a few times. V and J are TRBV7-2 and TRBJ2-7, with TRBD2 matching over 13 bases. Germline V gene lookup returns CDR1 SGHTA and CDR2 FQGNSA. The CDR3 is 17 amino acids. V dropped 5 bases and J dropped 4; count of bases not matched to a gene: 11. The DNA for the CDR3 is TGTGCCAGCAGCCCCAAAGGACTAGCGGGGGATCTATACGAGCAGTACTTC. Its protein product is CASSPKGLAGDLYEQYF. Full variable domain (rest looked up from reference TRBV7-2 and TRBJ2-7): GAGVSQSPSNKVTEKGKDVELRCDPISGHTALYWYRQSLGQGLEFLIYFQGNSAPDKSGLPSDRFSAERTGGSVSTLTIQRTQQEDSAVYLCASSPKGLAGDLYEQYFGPGTRLTVT.

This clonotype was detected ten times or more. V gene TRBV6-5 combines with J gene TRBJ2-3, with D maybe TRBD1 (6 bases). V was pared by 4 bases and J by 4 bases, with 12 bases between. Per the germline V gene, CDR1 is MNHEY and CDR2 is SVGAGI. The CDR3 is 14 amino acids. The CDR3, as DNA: TGTGCCAGCAGTTTGGACAGACGGGCAGATACGCAGTATTTT. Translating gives CASSLDRRADTQYF.

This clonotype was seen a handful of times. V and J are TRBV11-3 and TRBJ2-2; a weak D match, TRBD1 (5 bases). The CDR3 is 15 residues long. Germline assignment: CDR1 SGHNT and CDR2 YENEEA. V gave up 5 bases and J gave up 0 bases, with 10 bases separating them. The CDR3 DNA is TGTGCCAGCAGCCTCCAGGGCGCGAACACCGGGGAGCTGTTTTTT. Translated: CASSLQGANTGELFF.

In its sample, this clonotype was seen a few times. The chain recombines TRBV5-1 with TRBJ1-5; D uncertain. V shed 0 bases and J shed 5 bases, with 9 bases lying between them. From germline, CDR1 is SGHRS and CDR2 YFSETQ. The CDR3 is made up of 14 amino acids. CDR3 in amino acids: CASSLGTADQPQHF. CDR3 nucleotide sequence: TGCGCCAGCAGCTTGGGGACGGCCGATCAGCCCCAGCATTTT.

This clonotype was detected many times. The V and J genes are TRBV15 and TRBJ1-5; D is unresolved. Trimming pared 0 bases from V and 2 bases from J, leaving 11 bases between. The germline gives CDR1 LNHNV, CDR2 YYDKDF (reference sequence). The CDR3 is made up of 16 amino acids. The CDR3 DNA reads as TGTGCCACCAGCAGAGATCGGAATATGGGCAATCAGCCCCAGCATTTT. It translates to CATSRDRNMGNQPQHF.

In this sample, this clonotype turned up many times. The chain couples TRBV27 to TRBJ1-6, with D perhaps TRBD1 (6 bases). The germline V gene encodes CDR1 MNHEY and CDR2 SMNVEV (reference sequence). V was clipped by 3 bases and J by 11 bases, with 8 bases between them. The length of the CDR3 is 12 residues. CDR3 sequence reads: CASSLGATPLHF. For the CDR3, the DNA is TGTGCCAGCAGTTTGGGGGCCACACCCCTCCACTTT.

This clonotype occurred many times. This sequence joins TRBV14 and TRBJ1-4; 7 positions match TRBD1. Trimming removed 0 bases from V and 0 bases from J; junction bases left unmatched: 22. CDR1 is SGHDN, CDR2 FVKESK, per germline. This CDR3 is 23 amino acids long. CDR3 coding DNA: TGTGCCAGCAGCCAAGATTGGCCCCCAGCACAGGGGCACAACGACCCAACTAATGAAAAACTGTTTTTT. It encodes CASSQDWPPAQGHNDPTNEKLFF.

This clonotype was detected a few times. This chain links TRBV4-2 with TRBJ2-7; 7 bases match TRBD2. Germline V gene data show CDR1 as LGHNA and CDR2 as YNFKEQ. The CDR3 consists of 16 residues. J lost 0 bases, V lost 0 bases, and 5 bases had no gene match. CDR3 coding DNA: TGTGCCAGCAGCCAAGATTGGACTAGGGTCTCCTACGAGCAGTACTTC. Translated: CASSQDWTRVSYEQYF.

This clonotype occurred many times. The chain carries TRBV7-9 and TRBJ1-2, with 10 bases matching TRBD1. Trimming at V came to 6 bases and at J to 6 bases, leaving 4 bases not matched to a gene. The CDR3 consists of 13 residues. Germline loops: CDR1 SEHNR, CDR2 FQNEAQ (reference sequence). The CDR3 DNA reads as TGTGCCAGCAGGACGACAGGGGGCAATGGCTACACCTTC. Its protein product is CASRTTGGNGYTF.

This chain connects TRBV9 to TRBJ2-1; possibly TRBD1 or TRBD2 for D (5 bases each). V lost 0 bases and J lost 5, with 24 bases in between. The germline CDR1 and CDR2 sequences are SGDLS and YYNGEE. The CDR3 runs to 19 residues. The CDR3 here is CASSVASDIGRGADNEQFF. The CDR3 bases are TGTGCCAGCAGCGTAGCCTCCGACATCGGTAGGGGAGCGGACAATGAGCAGTTCTTC.

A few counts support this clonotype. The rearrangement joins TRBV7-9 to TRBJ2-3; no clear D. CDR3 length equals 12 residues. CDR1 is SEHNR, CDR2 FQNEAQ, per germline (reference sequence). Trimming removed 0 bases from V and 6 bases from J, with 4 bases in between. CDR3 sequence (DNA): TGTGCCAGCAGCTTAGCTCGGGATACGCAGTATTTT. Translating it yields CASSLARDTQYF.

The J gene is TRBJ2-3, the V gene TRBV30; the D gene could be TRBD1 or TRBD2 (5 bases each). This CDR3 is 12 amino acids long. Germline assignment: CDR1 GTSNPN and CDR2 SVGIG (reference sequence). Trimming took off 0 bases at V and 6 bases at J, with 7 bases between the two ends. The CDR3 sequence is CAWSVGEDTQYF. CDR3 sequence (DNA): TGTGCCTGGAGTGTGGGGGAGGATACGCAGTATTTT.

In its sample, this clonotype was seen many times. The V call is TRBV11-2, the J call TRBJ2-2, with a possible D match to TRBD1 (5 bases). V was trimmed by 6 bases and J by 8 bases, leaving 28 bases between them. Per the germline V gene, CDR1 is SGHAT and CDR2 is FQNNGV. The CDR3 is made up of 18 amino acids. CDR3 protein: CASSSPVRQGGIPGELFF. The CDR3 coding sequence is TGTGCCAGCAGTTCTCCCGTCAGGCAGGGCGGAATCCCAGGGGAGCTGTTTTTT.

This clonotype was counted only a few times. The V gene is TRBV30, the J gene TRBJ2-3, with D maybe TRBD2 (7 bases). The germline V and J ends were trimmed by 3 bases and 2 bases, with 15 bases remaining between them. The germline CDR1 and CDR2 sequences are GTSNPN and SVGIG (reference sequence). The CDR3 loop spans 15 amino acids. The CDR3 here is CAWRRRGLYTDTQYF. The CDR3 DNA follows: TGTGCCTGGAGGAGGCGGGGGCTTTACACAGATACGCAGTATTTT.

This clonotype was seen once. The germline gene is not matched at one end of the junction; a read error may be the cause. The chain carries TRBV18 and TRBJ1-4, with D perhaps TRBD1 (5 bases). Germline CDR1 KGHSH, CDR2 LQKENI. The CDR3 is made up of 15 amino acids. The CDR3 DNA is TGTGTCAGCTCACCATCGAGGGGAACGTATGAAAAACTGTTTTTT. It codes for CVSSPSRGTYEKLFF.

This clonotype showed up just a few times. The DNA for the CDR3 is TGTGCCAGCAGTCCGACAGGGGGGGGAACTGAAGCTTTCTTT. This gives the protein CASSPTGGGTEAFF. This chain connects TRBV12-3 or TRBV12-4 to TRBJ1-1; 9 positions agree with TRBD1. This CDR3 spans 14 amino acids. V shed 5 bases and J 5 bases; nucleotides not matched to a gene: 6.

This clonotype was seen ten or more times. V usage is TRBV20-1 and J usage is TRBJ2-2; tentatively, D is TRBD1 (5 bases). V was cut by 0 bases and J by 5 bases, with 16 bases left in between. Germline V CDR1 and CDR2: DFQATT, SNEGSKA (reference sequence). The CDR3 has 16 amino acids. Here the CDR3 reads CSARDRITGATGELFF. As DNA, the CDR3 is TGCAGTGCTAGAGATCGGATCACTGGGGCTACCGGGGAGCTGTTTTTT.

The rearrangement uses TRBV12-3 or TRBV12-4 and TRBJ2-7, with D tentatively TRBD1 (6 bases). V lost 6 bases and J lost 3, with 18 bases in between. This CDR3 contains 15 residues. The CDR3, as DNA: TGTGCCAGCAGCAGCCGGGACAACGGATACTACGAGCAGTACTTC. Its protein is CASSSRDNGYYEQYF.

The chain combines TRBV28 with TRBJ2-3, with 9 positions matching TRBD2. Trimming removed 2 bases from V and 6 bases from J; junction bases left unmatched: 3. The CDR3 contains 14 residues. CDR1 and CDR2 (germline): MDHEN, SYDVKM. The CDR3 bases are TGTGCCAGCAGTTTAGCGGGGGGGCCGGATACGCAGTATTTT. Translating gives CASSLAGGPDTQYF. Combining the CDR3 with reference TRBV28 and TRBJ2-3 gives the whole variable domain DVKVTQSSRYLVKRTGEKVFLECVQDMDHENMFWYRQDPGLGLRLIYFSYDVKMKEKGDIPEGYSVSREKKERFSLILESASTNQTSMYLCASSLAGGPDTQYFGPGTRLTVL.

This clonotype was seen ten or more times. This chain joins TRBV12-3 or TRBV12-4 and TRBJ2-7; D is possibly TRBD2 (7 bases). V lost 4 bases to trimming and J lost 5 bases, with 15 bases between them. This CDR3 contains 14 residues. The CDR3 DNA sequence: TGTGCCAGCAGTTATGGGGGGGGCATCGACGAGCAGTACTTC. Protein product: CASSYGGGIDEQYF.

CDR3 protein: CSAHPRWGRISGANVLTF. DNA for the CDR3: TGCAGTGCTCACCCGAGGTGGGGCCGGATATCTGGGGCCAACGTCCTGACTTTC. J is TRBJ2-6 and V is TRBV20-1; TRBD1 might be the D (5 bases). The V end lost 5 bases, the J end lost 1 base, and 21 bases lay between the germline ends. The CDR3 length is 18 residues. CDR1 is DFQATT and CDR2 is SNEGSKA in the germline V gene (reference sequence).